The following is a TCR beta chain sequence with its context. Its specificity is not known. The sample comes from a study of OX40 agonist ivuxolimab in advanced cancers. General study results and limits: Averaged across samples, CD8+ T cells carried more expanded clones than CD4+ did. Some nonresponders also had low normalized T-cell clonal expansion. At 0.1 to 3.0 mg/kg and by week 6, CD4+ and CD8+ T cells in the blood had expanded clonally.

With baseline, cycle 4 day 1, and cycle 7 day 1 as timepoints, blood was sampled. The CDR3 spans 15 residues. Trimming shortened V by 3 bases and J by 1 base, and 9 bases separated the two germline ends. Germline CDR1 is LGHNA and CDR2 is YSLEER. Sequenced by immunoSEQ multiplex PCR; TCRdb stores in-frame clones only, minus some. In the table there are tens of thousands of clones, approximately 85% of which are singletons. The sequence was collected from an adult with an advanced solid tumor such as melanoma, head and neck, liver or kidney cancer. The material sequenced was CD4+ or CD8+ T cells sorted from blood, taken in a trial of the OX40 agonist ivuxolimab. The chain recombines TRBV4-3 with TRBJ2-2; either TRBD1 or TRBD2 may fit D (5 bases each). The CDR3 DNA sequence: TGCGCCAGCAGCCAGGGACGGAGGAACACCGGGGAGCTGTTTTTT. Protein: CASSQGRRNTGELFF.